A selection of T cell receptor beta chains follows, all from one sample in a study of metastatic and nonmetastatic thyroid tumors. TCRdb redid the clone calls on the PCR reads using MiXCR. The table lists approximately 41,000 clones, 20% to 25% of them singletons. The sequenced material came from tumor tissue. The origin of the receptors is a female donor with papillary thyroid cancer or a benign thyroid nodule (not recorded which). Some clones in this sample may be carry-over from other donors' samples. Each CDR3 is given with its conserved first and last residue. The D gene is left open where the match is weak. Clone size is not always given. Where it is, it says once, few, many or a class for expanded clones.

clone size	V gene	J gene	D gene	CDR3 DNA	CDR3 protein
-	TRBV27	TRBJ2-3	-	TGTGCCAGCAGTTTATTTCTCAGGACTAAGACAGATACGCAGTATTTT	CASSLFLRTKTDTQYF
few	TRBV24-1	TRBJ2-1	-	TGTGCCACCAGTGATTCCCGGGACATGTTCTACAATGAGCAGTTCTTC	CATSDSRDMFYNEQFF
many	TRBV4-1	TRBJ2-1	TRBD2	TGCGCCAGCAGCCAACCCAGGACTAGCGTTACAAATGAGCAGTTCTTC	CASSQPRTSVTNEQFF
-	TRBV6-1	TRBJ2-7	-	TGTGCCGCGGGGTCGAGGGGGCGCGCATACGAGCAGTACTTC	CAAGSRGRAYEQYF
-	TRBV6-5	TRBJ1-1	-	TGTGCCAGCAGTTACGAGCCACCTGAAGCTTTCTTT	CASSYEPPEAFF
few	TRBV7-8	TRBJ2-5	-	TGTGCCAGCAGCTTAGCGGGAAGCGGGTTCCAAGAGACCCAGTACTTC	CASSLAGSGFQETQYF
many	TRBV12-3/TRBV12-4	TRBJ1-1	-	TGTGCCAGCAGTTTAGTTTTGACCCGAAGAGCTGAAGCTTTCTTT	CASSLVLTRRAEAFF
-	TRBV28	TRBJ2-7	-	TGTGCCAGCAGGTCCGCCTCCTCCTACGAGCAGTACTTC	CASRSASSYEQYF
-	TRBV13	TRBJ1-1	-	TGTGCCAGCAGCTTGGGGGATGCCACTGAAGCTTTCTTT	CASSLGDATEAFF
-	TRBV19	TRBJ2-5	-	TGTGCCAGTAGTTCCGGGACAAGGGGAGGGACCCAGTACTTC	CASSSGTRGGTQYF
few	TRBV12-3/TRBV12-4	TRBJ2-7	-	TGTGCCATAAGCAGGGGCCGCGACGAGCAGTACTTC	CAISRGRDEQYF
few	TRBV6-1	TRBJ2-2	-	TGTGCCAGCAGTGGAAGACTGGCCGGGGAGCTGTTTTTT	CASSGRLAGELFF
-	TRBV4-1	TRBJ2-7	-	TGCGCCAGCAGCCAAGTTCAGGGTGCTGATCAGTACTTC	CASSQVQGADQYF
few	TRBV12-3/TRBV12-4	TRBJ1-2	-	TGTGCCAGCAGGGAGACGGTTAACTATGGCTACACCTTC	CASRETVNYGYTF
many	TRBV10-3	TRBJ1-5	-	TGTGCCATCAGTGATGGGAATCAGCCCCAGCATTTT	CAISDGNQPQHF
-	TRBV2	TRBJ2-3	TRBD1	TGTGCCAGCCACAGGGGAACCCAACAGATAACGCAGTATTTT	CASHRGTQQITQYF
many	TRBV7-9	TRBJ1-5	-	TGTGCCAGCAGCTCCACCAGCAGTGATAAAGGGCCCCAGCATTTT	CASSSTSSDKGPQHF
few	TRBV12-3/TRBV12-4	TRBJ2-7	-	TGTGCCAGCAGTGGGGGCGGGCGTCGGGAGCAGTACTTC	CASSGGGRREQYF
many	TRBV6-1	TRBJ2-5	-	TGTGCCAGCAGTGGTGGCATGTACCAAGAGACCCAGTACTTC	CASSGGMYQETQYF
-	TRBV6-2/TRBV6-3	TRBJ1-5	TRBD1	TGTGCCAGCAGGACAGGGAGCAATCCCCAGCATTTT	CASRTGSNPQHF
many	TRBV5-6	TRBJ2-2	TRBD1	TGTGCCAGCAGCTTTTCTTGGCAGGGGGCCACCGGGGAGCTGTTTTTT	CASSFSWQGATGELFF
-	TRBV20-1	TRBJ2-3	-	TGCAGTGCTAGACCTGGTACTGATACGCAGTATTTT	CSARPGTDTQYF
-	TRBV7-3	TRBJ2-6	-	TGTGCCAGCAGCCCGAAGACAGGAATCTCTGGGGCCAACGTCCTGACTTTC	CASSPKTGISGANVLTF
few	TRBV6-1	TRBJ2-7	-	TGTGCCAGCAGTGAGGGATTAATAGCGGGACAGTTCTACGAGCAGTACTTC	CASSEGLIAGQFYEQYF
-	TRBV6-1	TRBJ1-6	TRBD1	TGTGCCAGCAGTGAGTACCAGGGGGTTAATTCACCCCTCCACTTT	CASSEYQGVNSPLHF
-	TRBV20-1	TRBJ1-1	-	TGCAGTGCTCCCCCCCCCGCAGTTATCATGAACACTGAAGCTTTCTTT	CSAPPPAVIMNTEAFF
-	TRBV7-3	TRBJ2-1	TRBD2	TGTGCCAGCAGCTTAATAAGGACTAGCGGTTACAATGAGCAGTTCTTC	CASSLIRTSGYNEQFF
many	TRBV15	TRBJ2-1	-	TGTGCCACCAGCAGAGTTAGGGGTTATGAGCAGTTCTTC	CATSRVRGYEQFF
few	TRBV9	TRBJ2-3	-	TGTGCCAGCAGCGACCTAGCATGGGGGGTGCCCGGGGTAGATACGCAGTATTTT	CASSDLAWGVPGVDTQYF
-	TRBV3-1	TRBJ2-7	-	TGTGCCAGCAGCCAAGATATTTATCGGCAGTACTTC	CASSQDIYRQYF
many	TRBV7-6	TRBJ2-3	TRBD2	TGTGCCAGCAGCTCCCGTCTAGCGGGGGTGGTAGATACGCAGTATTTT	CASSSRLAGVVDTQYF
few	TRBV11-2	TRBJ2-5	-	TGTGCCAGCAGCACCGTCGGGTGGGGAGAGACCCAGTACTTC	CASSTVGWGETQYF
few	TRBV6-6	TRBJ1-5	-	TGTGCCAGCATTCCTCGCCCCCCTGGGGATCAGCCCCAGCATTTT	CASIPRPPGDQPQHF
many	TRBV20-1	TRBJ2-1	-	TGCAGTGCTAGTGGCCTCTACAATGAGCAGTTCTTC	CSASGLYNEQFF
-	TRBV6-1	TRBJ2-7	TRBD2	TGTGCCAGCATTGAACTAGCGGGAGGGTCCTACGAGCAGTACTTC	CASIELAGGSYEQYF
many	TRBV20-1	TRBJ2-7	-	TGCAGTGCTAGTCTCCAGGGAGGGGGCGAGCAGTACTTC	CSASLQGGGEQYF
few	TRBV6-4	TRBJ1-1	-	TGTGCCAGCAGTGACGGACGGGAGAACGCTGAAGCTTTCTTT	CASSDGRENAEAFF
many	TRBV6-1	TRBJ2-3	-	TGTGCCAGCAGTGGATACGATGGAACAGATACGCAGTATTTT	CASSGYDGTDTQYF
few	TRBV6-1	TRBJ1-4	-	TGTGCCAGCAGTGGGTTTTCAGGTTATTCTAATGAAAAACTGTTTTTT	CASSGFSGYSNEKLFF
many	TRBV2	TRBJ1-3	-	TGTGCCAGCCAGGCCACAATTGGAAACACCATATATTTT	CASQATIGNTIYF
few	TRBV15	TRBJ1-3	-	TGTGCCACCAGCAGGGGGGCGATTGTTTCTGGAAACACCATATATTTT	CATSRGAIVSGNTIYF
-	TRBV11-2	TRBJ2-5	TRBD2	TGTGCCAGCAGCTTAGATCCCGGACTAGCGGGAGACGAGACCCAGTACTTC	CASSLDPGLAGDETQYF
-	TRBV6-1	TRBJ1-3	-	TGTGCCAGCAGTGAAGTGGGTAACTCTGGAAACACCATATATTTT	CASSEVGNSGNTIYF
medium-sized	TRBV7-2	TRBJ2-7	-	TGTGCCAGCAGCTTATACTTTAACGGGGGTTGGTACGAGCAGTACTTC	CASSLYFNGGWYEQYF
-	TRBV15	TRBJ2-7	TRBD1	TGTGCCACCAGCAGTCCGGGGACAGGGGCCTACGAGCAGTACTTC	CATSSPGTGAYEQYF